This is a list of T cell receptor beta chains from one sample in a study of CD8 T cells in ankylosing spondylitis. TCRdb passed the 5' RACE reads through MiXCR, listing each CDR3 protein once. In the table there are 8,400 or so distinct CDR3 sequences, about 3.9% of which are singletons. Material: blood, either unsorted or a sorted T cell fraction (not recorded which). Receptors were obtained from a female donor with ankylosing spondylitis or in good health (not recorded which). Both conserved end residues are part of each CDR3. D genes are given only for firm matches. Clone size is shown for a subset of rows, as once, few, many or a class of expanded clone.

TRBJ2-7	many	TRBV9	TRBD1	CASSARDRVYEQYF	TGTGCCAGCAGCGCCCGGGACAGGGTCTACGAGCAGTACTTC
TRBJ2-3	many	TRBV9	NA	CASSVVQGGNTDTQYF	TGTGCCAGCAGCGTAGTGCAGGGGGGCAACACAGATACGCAGTATTTT
TRBJ2-7	few	TRBV9	TRBD1	CASSVTGTGAREQYF	TGTGCCAGCAGCGTCACCGGGACAGGGGCGCGGGAGCAGTACTTC
TRBJ2-1	medium-sized	TRBV9	NA	CASSFQSYNEQFF	TGTGCCAGCAGCTTTCAGTCCTACAATGAGCAGTTCTTC
TRBJ1-1	medium-sized	TRBV9	NA	CASSVDRAGAEAFF	TGTGCCAGCAGCGTAGACAGGGCGGGGGCTGAAGCTTTCTTT
TRBJ2-7	medium-sized	TRBV9	NA	CASSGDSYEQYF	TGTGCCAGCAGCGGCGACAGCTACGAGCAGTACTTC
TRBJ2-7	few	TRBV9	NA	CASSALGGPTYEQYF	TGTGCCAGCAGCGCGCTGGGGGGGCCCACCTACGAGCAGTACTTC
TRBJ2-2	many	TRBV9	TRBD2	CASSEIGGTGELFF	TGTGCCAGCAGCGAGATCGGGGGGACCGGGGAGCTGTTTTTT
TRBJ2-5	many	TRBV9	TRBD1	CASSVVGGPQETQYF	TGTGCCAGCAGCGTAGTAGGGGGCCCGCAAGAGACCCAGTACTTC
TRBJ2-7	NA	TRBV9	TRBD1	CASSGPGQGPYEQYF	TGTGCCAGCAGCGGACCGGGACAGGGACCCTACGAGCAGTACTTC
TRBJ1-4	NA	TRBV9	NA	CASSATGEKLFF	TGTGCCAGCAGCGCGACAGGTGAAAAACTGTTTTTT
TRBJ1-2	medium-sized	TRBV9	TRBD1	CASSPRTGGGYGYTF	TGTGCCAGCAGCCCCCGGACAGGGGGCGGTTATGGCTACACCTTC
TRBJ2-7	medium-sized	TRBV9	NA	CASSSSSWARNYEQYF	TGTGCCAGCAGCTCCTCTTCCTGGGCTAGAAACTACGAGCAGTACTTC
TRBJ1-4	medium-sized	TRBV9	NA	CASSVQETSTNEKLFF	TGTGCCAGCAGCGTACAGGAGACCTCAACTAATGAAAAACTGTTTTTT
TRBJ1-2	NA	TRBV9	NA	CASSAESTPNYGYTF	TGTGCCAGCAGCGCTGAGTCCACCCCTAACTATGGCTACACCTTC
TRBJ2-7	many	TRBV9	NA	CASSPRTGYYEQYF	TGTGCCAGCAGCCCCCGAACAGGGTACTACGAGCAGTACTTC
TRBJ2-1	many	TRBV9	NA	CASSVAGTEYNEQFF	TGTGCCAGCAGCGTAGCAGGGACGGAATACAATGAGCAGTTCTTC
TRBJ1-1	medium-sized	TRBV6-1	NA	CANYRDRRYSMNTEAFF	TGTGCCAACTACAGGGATCGGAGATATTCGATGAACACTGAAGCTTTCTTT
TRBJ2-1	many	TRBV9	NA	CASSQSREQFF	TGTGCCAGCAGCCAAAGTAGGGAGCAGTTCTTC
TRBJ2-2	many	TRBV11-2	NA	CARNGEATRLTNTGELFF	TGTGCCAGGAACGGCGAGGCGACAAGACTCACGAACACCGGGGAGCTGTTTTTT
TRBJ2-2	medium-sized	TRBV9	NA	CASSFEGGELFF	TGTGCCAGCAGTTTCGAAGGGGGGGAGCTGTTTTTT
TRBJ1-4	medium-sized	TRBV9	NA	CASSPTGPLLSTNEKLFF	TGTGCCAGCAGCCCAACGGGACCCCTTCTCTCAACTAATGAAAAACTGTTTTTT
TRBJ2-4	many	TRBV9	NA	CASSVSLGAVQYF	TGTGCCAGCAGCGTTTCCCTCGGGGCGGTTCAGTACTTC
TRBJ2-4	medium-sized	TRBV9	TRBD2	CASSGGRGQNIQYF	TGTGCCAGCAGCGGAGGGAGGGGACAAAACATTCAGTACTTC
TRBJ1-4	medium-sized	TRBV9	NA	CASSALGTANEKLFF	TGTGCCAGCAGCGCTTTAGGGACGGCTAATGAAAAACTGTTTTTT
TRBJ2-7	medium-sized	TRBV9	TRBD1	CASSRETGVSVYEQYF	TGTGCCAGCAGCCGCGAGACAGGGGTAAGCGTCTACGAGCAGTACTTC
TRBJ2-1	many	TRBV9	TRBD1	CASSDRGIDEQFF	TGTGCCAGCAGCGACAGGGGCATCGATGAGCAGTTCTTC